This entry concerns a single TCR beta chain. The target antigen is unknown. The CDR3 runs to 13 residues. Trimming removed 6 bases at V and 6 bases at J, with 14 bases between. The source of the sample is a study of response to subunit inactivated influenza vaccine. TCRdb reprocessed the RT-PCR reads with MiXCR, giving one entry per CDR3 protein. The sample yields approximately 700,000 distinct CDR3 sequences, around 14% seen once. The study's findings and limits: Authors suggested few new T cells are recruited by each seasonal influenza vaccination.

The origin of this receptor is a man aged 50 to 59 who received an inactivated influenza vaccine. The sequencing here drew on PBMCs from blood, taken less than 13 days after vaccination. The rearrangement links TRBV12-3 or TRBV12-4 to TRBJ1-1; no reliable D call. The CDR3 sequence is CASSGIGLSEAFF. The CDR3 nucleotides read TGTGCCAGCAGCGGAATAGGACTATCTGAAGCTTTCTTT.